A selection of T cell receptor beta chains follows, all from one sample in a study of blood T cell repertoires in COVID-19. Profiled with immunoSEQ multiplex PCR; TCRdb holds only in-frame clones, not every one. The sample holds more than 200,000 clones; about 80% are singletons and the top ten take 4% to 5.5%. Material: peripheral blood. The receptors come from a man aged 45-65 years with active or convalescent COVID-19. CDR3s include the opening cysteine and the closing phenylalanine or tryptophan. The D gene is left open where the match is weak. Only part of the rows carry a size: once, few, many, or a class if the clone is expanded.

J	D	size	V	DNA	CDR3
TRBJ1-5	.	.	TRBV20-1	TGCAGTGCTAGTACGCGGCAATATCAGCCCCAGCATTTT	CSASTRQYQPQHF
TRBJ1-4	TRBD1	.	TRBV28	TGTGCCAGCAGAGGGACAGCCCTTAATGAAAAACTGTTTTTT	CASRGTALNEKLFF
TRBJ1-2	TRBD1	once	TRBV7-9	TGTGCCAGCAGCCCATCAAGGACAGGTGACTATGGCTACACCTTC	CASSPSRTGDYGYTF
TRBJ2-5	.	.	TRBV5-5	TGTGCCAGCAGCCAGATCCAACCAGGGGGGCCAGAGACCCAGTACTTC	CASSQIQPGGPETQYF
TRBJ2-2	TRBD2	.	TRBV4-2	TGTGCCAGCAGCTTCGGGGGGGCCACCGGGGAGCTGTTTTTT	CASSFGGATGELFF
TRBJ1-1	.	.	TRBV4-2	TGTGCCAGCAGCCAAGAAGATCGGGGTGCTTTTGAAGCTTTCTTT	CASSQEDRGAFEAFF
TRBJ2-3	TRBD1	.	TRBV5-1	TGCGCCAGCAGTCGGGACAGGGGTATTCGAAGCACAGATACGCAGTATTTT	CASSRDRGIRSTDTQYF
TRBJ1-6	TRBD1	.	TRBV19	TGTGCCAGTAGTATTTTGGGACAGAGAGATAATTCACCCCTCCACTTT	CASSILGQRDNSPLHF
TRBJ1-2	.	.	TRBV11-2	TGTGCCAGCAGCCCGGGGAGACGCTATGGCTACACCTTC	CASSPGRRYGYTF
TRBJ1-2	TRBD1	.	TRBV29-1	TGCAGCGTTCCTTCAGGGGGCTATGGCTACACCTTC	CSVPSGGYGYTF
TRBJ1-1	TRBD1	.	TRBV5-4	TGTGCCAGCAGCCCGCGACAGGGGGAGAACACTGAAGCTTTCTTT	CASSPRQGENTEAFF
TRBJ2-2	TRBD2	.	TRBV30	TGTGCCTGGGCCCCTCTAGCGGCGAACACCGGGGAGCTGTTTTTT	CAWAPLAANTGELFF
TRBJ1-5	.	once	TRBV4-3	TGCGCCAGCAGCCAAGTTTTAGGGGCTCAGCCCCAGCATTTT	CASSQVLGAQPQHF
TRBJ1-6	.	medium-sized	TRBV7-9	TGTGCCAGCAGCATAGGAGGCCAGTATAATTCACCCCTCCACTTT	CASSIGGQYNSPLHF
TRBJ2-7	.	.	TRBV19	TGTGCCAGTAGTATAGCGGACGAGCAGTACTTC	CASSIADEQYF
TRBJ1-5	.	once	TRBV19	TGTGCCAGTAGTATTGGCAGGGCTCATCAGCCCCAGCATTTT	CASSIGRAHQPQHF
TRBJ2-2	TRBD1	.	TRBV30	TGTGCCTGGAGACGACAGGGGGACGGCGGGGAGCTGTTTTTT	CAWRRQGDGGELFF
TRBJ2-2	.	.	TRBV5-4	TGTGCCAGCACCTGGGAGGGGGGAAACACCGGGGAGCTGTTTTTT	CASTWEGGNTGELFF